This T cell receptor (beta chain) was captured by sequencing in a study of T cell repertoires in cytomegalovirus infection. Overall study: Indications came from public TCR beta signatures; they pointed to CMV infection and to a matching HLA type.

Notes on this clonotype: Its specificity is unknown.

General study points: Cumulative frequency of public TCR beta families picked out carriers of CMV plus the relevant HLA. Ex vivo responses were dominated by HLA-C-restricted CMV-specific TCR beta clonotypes.

TCRdb re-derived calls from the reads in MiXCR, one entry per CDR3 protein. The table includes about 830,000 distinct CDR3 sequences, approximately 30% detected once. Looked up from germline, CDR1 is LGHNA and CDR2 is YNFKEQ. Trimming stripped 3 bases from V and 8 bases from J, with 14 bases between. The CDR3 sequence is 15 residues long. The source is a human donor in good health (CMV status not recorded). Some clones in this sample may be carry-over from other donors' samples. The chain uses TRBV4-2 and TRBJ1-6; D is ambiguous. The sequences come from cultured CD8+ T cells from PBMCs, collected from culture after CMV antigen stimulation. CDR3 residues: CASSQQVEAHSPLHF. DNA of the CDR3: TGTGCCAGCAGCCAGCAAGTAGAGGCTCATTCACCCCTCCACTTT.